This TCR beta chain appears in the sequencing data of a study of blood T cell repertoires in COVID-19. The protocol was immunoSEQ multiplex PCR, while the TCRdb copy is restricted to in-frame clones and leaves out a portion. The sample carries approximately 150,000 clones, 80% to 90% recorded once. The sample was peripheral blood. This clonotype was sampled from a man aged 55 to 69 with active or convalescent COVID-19.

The CDR3 region has the DNA TGTGCCAGCTCACCACCGGGTCTAGTCGATCAAGAGACCCAGTACTTC. Its protein product is CASSPPGLVDQETQYF. V usage is TRBV18 and J usage is TRBJ2-5; no definite D call. The CDR3 sequence is 16 residues long. Germline V CDR1 and CDR2: KGHSH, LQKENI. Between the trimmed V and J ends, which lost 0 bases and 2 bases, there was a span of 13 bases. Complete variable domain (other parts from reference TRBV18 and TRBJ2-5): NAGVMQNPRHLVRRRGQEARLRCSPMKGHSHVYWYRQLPEEGLKFMVYLQKENIIDESGMPKERFSAEFPKEGPSILRIQQVVRGDSAAYFCASSPPGLVDQETQYFGPGTRLLVL.